Each of the 23 T cell receptor beta chains below was sequenced from the same sample in a study of shared clonotypes between healthy human individuals. Using immunoSEQ multiplex PCR, the repertoire was profiled, and TCRdb retains in-frame clones only, with some absent. In the table there are 2 million to 2.5 million clones, 95% of which are singletons. The sequencing sample was made of naive CD4+ T cells sorted from blood. Indicated subset: CD45RA+ positively selected. These TCRs come from a man aged 18 to 29 in good health.

The rearrangement links TRBV13 to TRBJ2-3, with 10 nucleotides matching TRBD2. The trim removed 7 bases at V and 4 bases at J, leaving 11 bases unmatched. Germline CDR1 PRHDT, CDR2 FYEKMQ (reference sequence). The CDR3 consists of 16 residues. The CDR3 DNA reads as TGTGCCAGCACCCCCCTGGCTAGCGGGGGTCCAGATACGCAGTATTTT. Its translation is CASTPLASGGPDTQYF.

V and J are TRBV29-1 and TRBJ2-1; D could derive from TRBD1 or TRBD2 (6 bases each). The length of the CDR3 is 16 residues. Per the germline V gene, CDR1 is SQVTM and CDR2 is ANQGSEA. Trimming pared 8 bases from V and 3 bases from J, leaving 23 bases between. CDR3 nucleotide sequence: TGCAGCTTAGTACCCGAACCTGGGGGGCGCTACAATGAGCAGTTCTTC. It translates to CSLVPEPGGRYNEQFF.

The CDR3 sequence is CASSLGVTGSSPLHF. The CDR3 nucleotides are TGTGCCAGCAGCTTAGGAGTGACAGGGTCATCACCCCTCCACTTT. This chain links TRBV7-9 with TRBJ1-6, with 7 bases aligning to TRBD1. The CDR3 sequence is 15 residues long. Germline V lookup: CDR1 SEHNR, CDR2 FQNEAQ (reference sequence). Trimming at V came to 1 base and at J to 10 bases, leaving 7 bases not matched to a gene.

The V and J genes are TRBV7-3 and TRBJ2-3; 10 nucleotides match TRBD2. The CDR3 totals 17 residues. V shed 0 bases, J shed 1 base, and the junction held 4 bases outside the gene matches. The V gene's germline CDR1 is SGHTA and CDR2 FQGTGA. The CDR3 DNA follows: TGTGCCAGCAGCTTAACTGGTCTAGCGGGGGGCACAGATACGCAGTATTTT. Translating gives CASSLTGLAGGTDTQYF.

This chain connects TRBV6-6 to TRBJ1-1; D call uncertain. Germline CDR1 and CDR2: MNHNY and SVGAGI (reference sequence). This CDR3 comprises 16 residues. V was shortened by 6 bases and J by 1 base, with 18 bases between the two germline ends. CDR3 amino acids: CASRTELSRGNTEAFF. For the CDR3, the DNA is TGTGCCAGCAGAACCGAACTGAGTAGAGGGAACACTGAAGCTTTCTTT.

The chain carries TRBV7-2 and TRBJ1-1; possibly TRBD1 for D (5 bases). Per the germline V gene, CDR1 is SGHTA and CDR2 is FQGNSA. The CDR3 runs to 16 residues. V lost 0 bases and J lost 4, with 15 bases in between. The CDR3 is CASSLATQVGTTEAFF. CDR3 bases: TGTGCCAGCAGCTTAGCCACCCAGGTAGGGACCACTGAAGCTTTCTTT.

The chain is built from TRBV7-9 and TRBJ1-2, with 9 bases fitting TRBD1. The CDR3 loop spans 15 amino acids. Trimming removed 2 bases from V and 4 bases from J; junction bases left unmatched: 5. Germline CDR1 SEHNR, CDR2 FQNEAQ (reference sequence). The CDR3 nucleotides are TGTGCCAGCAGCTTACGGGACAGGGAGTCCTATGGCTACACCTTC. Its protein is CASSLRDRESYGYTF.

The chain has TRBV5-6 and TRBJ2-3; D gene ambiguous. Germline CDR1 and CDR2: SGHDT and YYEEEE. Deletions cut 2 bases from V and 1 base from J, with 5 bases between. The CDR3 is 13 amino acids. DNA of the CDR3: TGTGCCAGCAGCTTTGCCCGCACAGATACGCAGTATTTT. Protein sequence: CASSFARTDTQYF.

Remarks on this clone: Other nucleotide sequences from this sample produce the same CDR3. The V call is TRBV5-1, the J call TRBJ2-7; TRBD2 matches at 7 bases. Germline assignment: CDR1 SGHRS and CDR2 YFSETQ. V lost 5 bases and J lost 1; bases outside the gene matches: 6. This CDR3 contains 14 residues. CDR3 residues: CASSLSSGSYEQYF. Written as DNA, the CDR3 is TGCGCCAGCAGTCTTTCTAGCGGTTCCTACGAGCAGTACTTC.

The CDR3 sequence: CASRGTQQTLNSPLHF. CDR3 DNA: TGTGCCAGTAGGGGGACCCAACAGACGTTGAATTCACCCCTCCACTTT. The V call is TRBV19, the J call TRBJ1-6, with D perhaps TRBD1 (5 bases). CDR3 size: 16 residues. V was cut by 6 bases and J by 7 bases, with 19 bases left in between. The germline gives CDR1 LNHDA, CDR2 SQIVND (reference sequence).

The rearrangement links TRBV2 to TRBJ2-5; no clear D gene. This CDR3 is 13 amino acids long. Trimming removed 7 bases from V and 2 bases from J, with 11 bases in between. The V gene's germline CDR1 is SNHLY and CDR2 FYNNEI. CDR3 sequence (DNA): TGTGCCAGCACCCCAGGCTCTCAAGAGACCCAGTACTTC. Translation: CASTPGSQETQYF.

The J gene is TRBJ1-1, the V gene TRBV5-1; D is unclear. Germline values: CDR1 SGHRS, CDR2 YFSETQ. This CDR3 has 12 amino acids. With 3 bases removed from V and 5 bases from J, the gap between germline ends came to 8 bases. The CDR3 spells CASSSVQTEAFF. The CDR3 region has the DNA TGCGCCAGCAGCTCCGTACAGACTGAAGCTTTCTTT.

This sequence joins TRBV7-3 and TRBJ2-1, with TRBD2 matching 11 bases. The germline gives CDR1 SGHTA, CDR2 FQGTGA. CDR3 length: 15 residues. V was pared by 4 bases and J by 4 bases, with 3 bases of the junction left unmatched. CDR3 sequence reads: CASSSSGGTYNEQFF. The CDR3 region has the DNA TGTGCCAGCAGCTCTAGCGGGGGGACTTACAATGAGCAGTTCTTC.

The rearrangement joins TRBV5-1 to TRBJ2-4, with 7 bases identical to TRBD1. V shed 0 bases, J shed 1 base, and the junction held 10 bases outside the gene matches. Germline lookup yields CDR1 SGHRS and CDR2 YFSETQ. CDR3 length: 18 amino acids. For the CDR3, the DNA is TGCGCCAGCAGCTTGGGGCGGGTAGGGGGCATGGCCAAAAACATTCAGTACTTC. Encoded protein: CASSLGRVGGMAKNIQYF.

Concerning this clone: Other nucleotide sequences in the sample specify the same CDR3. The chain recombines TRBV9 with TRBJ2-3, with a possible D match to TRBD2 (6 bases). Germline loops: CDR1 SGDLS, CDR2 YYNGEE. The CDR3 has 14 amino acids. The ends were cut back, 0 bases at V and 3 bases at J, with 8 bases in the middle. CDR3 sequence (DNA): TGTGCCAGCAGCGTAGCCAGCGGGACAGATACGCAGTATTTT. Protein product: CASSVASGTDTQYF.

The chain links TRBV4-1 to TRBJ2-7; D possibly corresponds to TRBD1 (5 bases). This CDR3 is 15 amino acids long. The germline V and J ends were trimmed by 0 bases and 3 bases, with 12 bases remaining between them. Germline V lookup: CDR1 MGHRA, CDR2 YSYEKL. The CDR3 loop is CASSQDRQGFYEQYF. Here the CDR3 DNA reads TGCGCCAGCAGCCAAGACAGGCAGGGTTTCTACGAGCAGTACTTC.

V usage is TRBV7-2 and J usage is TRBJ2-2; 12 nucleotides agree with TRBD2. The CDR3 length is 17 residues. From germline, CDR1 is SGHTA and CDR2 FQGNSA. Trimming cost V 2 bases and J 7 bases; bases outside gene matches: 8. CDR3 DNA: TGTGCCAGCAGCTTATCCCGACTAGCGGGAGTCAACGGGGAGCTGTTTTTT. It codes for CASSLSRLAGVNGELFF.

V and J are TRBV19 and TRBJ2-7, with unresolved D. The V gene lost 0 bases and the J gene lost 0 bases, with 12 bases spanning the gap. The CDR3 has 16 amino acids. Germline CDR1 reads LNHDA; CDR2 reads SQIVND (reference sequence). The CDR3 sequence is CASSIDPGRNSYEQYF. The DNA for the CDR3 is TGTGCCAGTAGTATAGATCCCGGACGCAACTCCTACGAGCAGTACTTC.

The V and J genes are TRBV5-1 and TRBJ2-5; D is uncertain. V dropped 4 bases and J dropped 5 bases, with 12 bases sitting between them. Per the germline V gene, CDR1 is SGHRS and CDR2 is YFSETQ. The CDR3 consists of 13 residues. This chain's CDR3 is CASSGWDGETQYF. The DNA of the CDR3 is TGCGCCAGCAGCGGGTGGGATGGCGAGACCCAGTACTTC.

A note on this clone: This same CDR3 is encoded by further DNA sequences in the sample. The CDR3 DNA reads TGCAGTGCCCGAGGAGCTTATGGCTACACCTTC. Translation: CSARGAYGYTF. The chain links TRBV20-1 to TRBJ1-2, with D unclear. V was shortened by 6 bases and J by 5 bases, with 10 bases between the two germline ends. The germline V gene has CDR1 DFQATT and CDR2 SNEGSKA (reference sequence). This CDR3 has 11 amino acids.

This clone was found once. The chain employs TRBV21-1 and TRBJ1-2. TRBV21-1 is tagged as a pseudogene. The CDR3 is 14 residues long. The CDR3 DNA reads as TGTGCCAGCAGCAAAGCGCCGCAGGAGTTAGGCTACACCTTC. Translating gives CASSKAPQELGYTF.

On this clone: A much bigger clone sits one base away, suggesting this may be a read error. The rearrangement uses TRBV18 and TRBJ2-7; a weak D match, TRBD1 (5 bases). The CDR3 is 13 residues long. Germline assignment: CDR1 KGHSH and CDR2 LQKENI. The CDR3 DNA reads as TGTGCCAGCACACCATCAGGGACCTACGAGCAGTACTTC. It yields the protein CASTPSGTYEQYF.

V is TRBV5-4 and J is TRBJ1-2; weak D call: TRBD1 (5 bases). The ends were cut back, 0 bases at V and 8 bases at J, with 11 bases in the middle. This CDR3 contains 13 residues. Germline V gene data show CDR1 as SGHNT and CDR2 as YYREEE (reference sequence). For the CDR3, the DNA is TGTGCCAGCAGCTTGGCCGGGGACCGAGGCTACACCTTC. Protein sequence: CASSLAGDRGYTF.